The TCR beta chain under discussion was sequenced for a study of Tregs in tolerant kidney transplant recipients. J gave up 4 bases and V 3 bases, and 6 bases lay outside the gene matches. Germline V gene data show CDR1 as SGHTA and CDR2 as FQGNSA. CDR3 length: 15 residues. Generated by immunoSEQ multiplex PCR, the TCRdb table keeps only in-frame clones and is missing some. This sample has around 230,000 clones, with about four fifths found just once. CD4+CD25+CD127- Tregs, CD4+CD25- non-Tregs, CD4 and CD8 cells were sorted. V gene TRBV7-2 combines with J gene TRBJ1-5; 7 nucleotides align to TRBD1. What was sequenced was CD4+ T cells from blood. The clonotype originates from a human donor in good health. The CDR3, as DNA: TGTGCCAGCAGCTTGATGGGACAGACGAATCAGCCCCAGCATTTT. Its protein is CASSLMGQTNQPQHF.